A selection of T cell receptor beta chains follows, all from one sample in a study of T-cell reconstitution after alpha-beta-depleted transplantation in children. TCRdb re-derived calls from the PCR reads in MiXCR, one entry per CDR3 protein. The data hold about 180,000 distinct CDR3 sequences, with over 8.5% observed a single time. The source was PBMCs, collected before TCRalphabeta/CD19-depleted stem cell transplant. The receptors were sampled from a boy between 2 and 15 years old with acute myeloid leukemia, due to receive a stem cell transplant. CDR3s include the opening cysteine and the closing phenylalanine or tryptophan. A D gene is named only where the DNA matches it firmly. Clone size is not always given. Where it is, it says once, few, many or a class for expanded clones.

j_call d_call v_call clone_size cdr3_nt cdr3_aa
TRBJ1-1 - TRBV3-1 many TGTGCCAGCAGCCCCAGGGGTGGAAGGAACACTGAAGCTTTCTTT CASSPRGGRNTEAFF
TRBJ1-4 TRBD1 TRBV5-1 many TGCGCCAGCAGCTCGGGGGACAGACTTTATGCAACTAATGAAAAACTGTTTTTT CASSSGDRLYATNEKLFF
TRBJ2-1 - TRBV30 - TGTGCCTGGAGTGAGGGGACCAGCAATGAGCAGTTCTTC CAWSEGTSNEQFF
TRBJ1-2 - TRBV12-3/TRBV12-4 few TGTGCCAGCAGTTTAGCGCCGGGGAAGAACTATGGCTACACCTTC CASSLAPGKNYGYTF
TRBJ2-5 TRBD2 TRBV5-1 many TGCGCCAGCAGCTGGACTACTAGCGGGAGGATCGAAGAGACCCAGTACTTC CASSWTTSGRIEETQYF
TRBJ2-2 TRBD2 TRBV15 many TGTGCCACCAGCAGAGGCGGACTAGCGGATAACACCGGGGAGCTGTTTTTT CATSRGGLADNTGELFF
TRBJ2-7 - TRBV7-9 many TGTGCCAGCAGCTTCCGGGACGGTAGCTCCTACGAGCAGTACTTC CASSFRDGSSYEQYF
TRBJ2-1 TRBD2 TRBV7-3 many TGTGCCAGCAGCTCCAACAGGTTGGGCCCGCGGGAGGTAGGAAATGAGCAGTTCTTC CASSSNRLGPREVGNEQFF
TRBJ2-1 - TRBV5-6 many TGTGCCAGCAGCGTACTAGGAGTTAGCTCCTACAATGAGCAGTTCTTC CASSVLGVSSYNEQFF
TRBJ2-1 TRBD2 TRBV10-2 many TGCGCCACCCTTAGCGGGAGTGAGCAGTTCTTC CATLSGSEQFF
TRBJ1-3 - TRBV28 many TGTGCCAGCAGTTTATTGGTTAACTCTGGAAACACCATATATTTT CASSLLVNSGNTIYF
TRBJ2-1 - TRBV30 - TGTGCCTGGAGCGGGAGTGTGGATGAGCAGTTCTTC CAWSGSVDEQFF
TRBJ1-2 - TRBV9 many TGTGCCAGCAGCGTACTACCGGGACAAAGCGTTTATGGCTACACCTTC CASSVLPGQSVYGYTF
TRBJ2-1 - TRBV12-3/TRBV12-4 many TGTGCCAGCACCCCCTCACTAGCCGGGGGTGGTGAGCAGTTCTTC CASTPSLAGGGEQFF
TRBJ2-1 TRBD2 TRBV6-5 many TGTGCCGGCGAAACTAGCGGGAGTGTCAATGAGCAGTTCTTC CAGETSGSVNEQFF
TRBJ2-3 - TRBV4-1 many TGCGCCAGCAGCCGCGGTTATCCGGGGGCGGCAGATACGCAGTATTTT CASSRGYPGAADTQYF
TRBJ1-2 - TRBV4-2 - TGTGCCAGCAGCCAAGCTAGCCTTCCAAAAGGCTACACCTTC CASSQASLPKGYTF
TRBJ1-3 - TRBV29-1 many TGCAGCGTTGCCTCTGGAAACACCATATATTTT CSVASGNTIYF
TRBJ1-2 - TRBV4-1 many TGCGCCAGCAGCCAAGGGAAGGTCGGGTCGGTGTTGGATTACACCTTC CASSQGKVGSVLDYTF
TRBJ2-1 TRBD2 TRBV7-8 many TGTGCCAGCAGCTTATCTGCGGGAGGGGCAAGGAATGAGCAGTTCTTC CASSLSAGGARNEQFF
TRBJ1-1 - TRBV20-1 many TGCAGTGCTAGAGATCGGGGCGGGCTGAACACTGAAGCTTTCTTT CSARDRGGLNTEAFF
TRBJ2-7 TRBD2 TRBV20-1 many TGCAGTGCTAGAGCCGGGACTAGCGGAGCCTCCTACGAGCAGTACTTC CSARAGTSGASYEQYF
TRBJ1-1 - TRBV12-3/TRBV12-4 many TGTGCCAGCAGTTTATTCGTAGGAAGGGGAAACACTGAAGCTTTCTTT CASSLFVGRGNTEAFF
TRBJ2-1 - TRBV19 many TGTGCCAGCCTAAATGAAGGGCACAATGAGCAGTTCTTC CASLNEGHNEQFF
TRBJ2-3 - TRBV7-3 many TGTGCCAGCAGCCCACTGCGGGGAAGCACAGATACGCAGTATTTT CASSPLRGSTDTQYF
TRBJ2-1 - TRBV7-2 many TGTGCCAGCAGCCCTATCAATGAGCAGTTCTTC CASSPINEQFF
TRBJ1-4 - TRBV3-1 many TGTGCCAGCAGCCCCACGTCCGGGGGAGAAAAACTGTTTTTT CASSPTSGGEKLFF
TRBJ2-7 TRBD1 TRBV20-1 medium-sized TGCAGTGCTAGAGATCCACAGGGGGCATTCTACGAGCAGTACTTC CSARDPQGAFYEQYF
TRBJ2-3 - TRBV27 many TGTGCCAGCAGCCGTGCCGGGGGCGGCGTCACAGATACGCAGTATTTT CASSRAGGGVTDTQYF
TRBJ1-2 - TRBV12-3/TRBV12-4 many TGTGCCAGCACCACTGGGGGTTCAATGGGAAACTATGGCTACACCTTC CASTTGGSMGNYGYTF
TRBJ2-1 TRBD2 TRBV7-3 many TGTGCCAGCAGCGTTAATAGCGGGGGGGACAATGAGCAGTTCTTC CASSVNSGGDNEQFF
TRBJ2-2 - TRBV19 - TGTGCCAGTAGTGGCCTGCAGGGGCTACTAGCCGGGGAGCTGTTTTTT CASSGLQGLLAGELFF